The 5 T cell receptor beta chains in this list originate from one sample, sequenced in a study of blood T cell repertoires in COVID-19. The protocol was immunoSEQ multiplex PCR, while the TCRdb copy is restricted to in-frame clones and leaves out a portion. Of roughly 350,000 clones in the sample, about 92% were seen once. Specimen: PBMCs or T cells enriched from blood (not recorded which). The receptors originated from a woman in her twenties or thirties who had recovered from COVID-19.

This sequence joins TRBV12-3 or TRBV12-4 and TRBJ2-7; the match to TRBD1 covers 9 bases. The CDR3 length is 12 residues. The trim removed 8 bases at V and 6 bases at J, leaving 5 bases unmatched. In nucleotides, the CDR3 is TGTGCCAGCCGGACAGGGGCTGGCGAGCAGTACTTC. Protein sequence: CASRTGAGEQYF.

The chain recombines TRBV30 with TRBJ2-3, with 10 bases lining up with TRBD2. CDR1 GTSNPN and CDR2 SVGIG come from the germline V gene (reference sequence). V lost 5 bases and J lost 9; bases outside the gene matches: 8. This CDR3 comprises 13 residues. CDR3 residues: CAWEWLAGDTQYF. The CDR3 coding sequence is TGTGCCTGGGAGTGGCTAGCGGGGGACACGCAGTATTTT.

In its sample, this clone was seen a few times. V usage is TRBV6-2 or TRBV6-3 and J usage is TRBJ2-7; D not certain. The CDR3 is 12 amino acids. The V end lost 1 base, the J end lost 4 bases, and 5 bases lay between the germline ends. Germline V lookup: CDR1 MNHEY, CDR2 SVGEGT. CDR3 bases: TGTGCCAGCAGTTACTTCCAGTACGAGCAGTACTTC. This codes for CASSYFQYEQYF.

The chain employs TRBV6-5 and TRBJ1-5; D is perhaps TRBD1 (6 bases). Germline V lookup: CDR1 MNHEY, CDR2 SVGAGI. The CDR3 totals 13 residues. Trimming pared 6 bases from V and 6 bases from J, leaving 12 bases between. The CDR3 spells CASRRTQGQPQHF. CDR3 nucleotides: TGTGCCAGCAGGAGGACACAGGGTCAGCCCCAGCATTTT.

This chain joins TRBV19 and TRBJ1-5; D not certain. The V gene's germline CDR1 is LNHDA and CDR2 SQIVND (reference sequence). CDR3 length: 15 amino acids. The V end lost 3 bases, the J end lost 3 bases, and 12 bases lay between the germline ends. The CDR3 protein is CASSIGVINNQPQHF. The DNA of the CDR3 is TGTGCCAGTAGTATCGGGGTTATAAACAATCAGCCCCAGCATTTT. Full variable domain (missing parts from reference TRBV19 and TRBJ1-5): DGGITQSPKYLFRKEGQNVTLSCEQNLNHDAMYWYRQDPGQGLRLIYYSQIVNDFQKGDIAEGYSVSREKKESFPLTVTSAQKNPTAFYLCASSIGVINNQPQHFGDGTRLSIL.